One and the same sample provided the 8 T cell receptor beta chains below, sequenced in a study of PD-L1 blockade in urothelial cancer. As to time point: peripheral blood 6 weeks after treatment start. The method was immunoSEQ multiplex PCR; TCRdb's version includes in-frame clones alone and lacks a portion of them. The sample shows around 40,000 clones, around 80% of them seen only once. This sample comprised PBMCs, obtained around atezolizumab (anti-PD-L1) treatment. These receptors originate from a man in his sixties with urothelial cancer.

The rearrangement links TRBV4-3 to TRBJ1-2, with D tentatively TRBD1 (6 bases). The CDR3 is 15 residues long. V shed 2 bases and J shed 2 bases, with 12 bases lying between them. Germline V gene sequence: CDR1 LGHNA, CDR2 YSLEER. CDR3: CASSQPGQGNYGYTF. The CDR3 DNA reads TGCGCCAGCAGCCAACCGGGACAAGGGAACTATGGCTACACCTTC.

V gene TRBV5-1 combines with J gene TRBJ2-3; 7 bases match TRBD2. CDR1 is SGHRS, CDR2 YFSETQ, per germline. The CDR3 extends over 13 amino acids. The J segment lost 2 bases and the V segment lost 7 bases, leaving 4 bases of the junction unmatched. The CDR3 loop reads CASLGGFTDTQYF. The CDR3 DNA sequence: TGCGCCAGCCTCGGGGGGTTCACAGATACGCAGTATTTT.

This sequence joins TRBV14 and TRBJ2-7, with D perhaps matching TRBD1 (6 bases). This CDR3 has 13 residues. Germline V lookup: CDR1 SGHDN, CDR2 FVKESK. Trimming removed 4 bases from V and 3 bases from J, with 10 bases in between. The CDR3 nucleotides are TGTGCCAGCAGCCGGGCAGGGGTCTACGAGCAGTACTTC. Translated, it gives CASSRAGVYEQYF.

This clone has only a few counts. The chain carries TRBV4-1 and TRBJ2-1; D possibly corresponds to TRBD1 (6 bases). Germline-derived CDR1 and CDR2 are MGHRA and YSYEKL. The germline V and J ends were trimmed by 4 bases and 9 bases, with 13 bases remaining between them. This CDR3 has 13 residues. CDR3 nucleotides: TGCGCCAGCAGCCGCCAACAGGGAAGTGAGCAGTTCTTC. It yields the protein CASSRQQGSEQFF.

The chain joins TRBV27 to TRBJ2-2; 9 positions match TRBD1. There are 15 residues in the CDR3. J gave up 5 bases and V 4 bases, and 5 bases lay outside the gene matches. CDR1 is MNHEY, CDR2 SMNVEV, per germline (reference sequence). CDR3 amino acids: CASSWGQGLTGELFF. The CDR3 DNA reads TGTGCCAGCAGTTGGGGACAGGGATTAACCGGGGAGCTGTTTTTT.

The rearrangement joins TRBV5-6 to TRBJ1-4; D unresolved. Trimming removed 0 bases at V and 4 bases at J, with 10 bases between. The CDR3 runs to 15 residues. The germline V gene has CDR1 SGHDT and CDR2 YYEEEE. The DNA of the CDR3 is TGTGCCAGCAGCTTGGGGGCTGGTTATAATGAAAAACTGTTTTTT. As protein: CASSLGAGYNEKLFF.

J is TRBJ1-2 and V is TRBV18, with 10 bases lining up with TRBD1. With V trimmed by 3 bases and J by 3 bases, 7 bases remained unmatched. The CDR3 totals 16 residues. Germline-derived CDR1 and CDR2 are KGHSH and LQKENI. The DNA for the CDR3 is TGTGCCAGCTCACCGAGGGGACAGGGGAAGGACTATGGCTACACCTTC. Amino acid sequence: CASSPRGQGKDYGYTF.

This chain links TRBV10-1 with TRBJ2-7; tentatively, D is TRBD2 (5 bases). CDR3 length: 13 residues. V was cut by 8 bases and J by 3 bases, with 14 bases left in between. Germline loops: CDR1 WNHNN, CDR2 SYGVQD (reference sequence). This CDR3 is CASSLEEDYEQYF. DNA of the CDR3: TGCGCCAGCTCCCTGGAGGAAGACTACGAGCAGTACTTC.